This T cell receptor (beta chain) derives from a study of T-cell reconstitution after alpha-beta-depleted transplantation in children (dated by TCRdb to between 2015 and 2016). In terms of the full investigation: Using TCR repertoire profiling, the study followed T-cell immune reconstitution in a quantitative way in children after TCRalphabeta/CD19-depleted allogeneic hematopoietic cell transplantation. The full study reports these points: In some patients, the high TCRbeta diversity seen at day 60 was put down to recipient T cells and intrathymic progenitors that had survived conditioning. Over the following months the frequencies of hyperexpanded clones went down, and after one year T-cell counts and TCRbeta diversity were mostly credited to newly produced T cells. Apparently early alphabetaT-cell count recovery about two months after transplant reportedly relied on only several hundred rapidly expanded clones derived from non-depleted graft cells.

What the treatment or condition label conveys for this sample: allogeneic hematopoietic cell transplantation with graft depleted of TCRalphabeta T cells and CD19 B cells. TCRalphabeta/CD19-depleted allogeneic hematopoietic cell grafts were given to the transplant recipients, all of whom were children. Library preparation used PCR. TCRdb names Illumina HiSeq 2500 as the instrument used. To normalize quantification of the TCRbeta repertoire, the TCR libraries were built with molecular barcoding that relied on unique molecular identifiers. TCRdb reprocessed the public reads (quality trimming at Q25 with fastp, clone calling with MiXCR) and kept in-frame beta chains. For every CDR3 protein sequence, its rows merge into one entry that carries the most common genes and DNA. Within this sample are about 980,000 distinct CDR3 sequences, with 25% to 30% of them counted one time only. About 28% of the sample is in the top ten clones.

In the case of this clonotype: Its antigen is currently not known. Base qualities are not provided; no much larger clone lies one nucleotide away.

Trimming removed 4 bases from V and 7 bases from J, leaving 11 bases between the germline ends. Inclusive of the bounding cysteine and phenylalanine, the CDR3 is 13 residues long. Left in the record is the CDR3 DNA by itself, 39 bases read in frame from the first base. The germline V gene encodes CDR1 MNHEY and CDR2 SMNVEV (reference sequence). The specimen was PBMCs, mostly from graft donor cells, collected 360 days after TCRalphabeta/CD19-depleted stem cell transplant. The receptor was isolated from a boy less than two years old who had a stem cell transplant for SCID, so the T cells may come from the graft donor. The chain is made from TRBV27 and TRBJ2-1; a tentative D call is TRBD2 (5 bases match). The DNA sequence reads TGTGCCAGCAGTTCGGGGAGTCGGAATGAGCAGTTCTTC. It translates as CASSSGSRNEQFF.